This T cell receptor beta chain is drawn from a study of blood T cell repertoires in COVID-19. Across the study: Acute and convalescent COVID-19 specimens originated in the United States, Italy and Spain. PBMCs, B-cell-depleted T cells, or T cells provided the cDNA or gDNA that made up the material.

Using immunoSEQ multiplex PCR, the repertoire was profiled, and TCRdb retains in-frame clones only, with some absent. The sample includes roughly 290,000 clones, about 85% of them seen just once. Deletions cut 4 bases from V and 7 bases from J, with 11 bases between. The CDR3 spans 14 residues. Per the germline V gene, CDR1 is LNHDA and CDR2 is SQIVND (reference sequence). In this sample, this clone turned up a few times. The chain joins TRBV19 to TRBJ1-6; no definite D call. The sequence was obtained from a woman between 50 and 59 years old with active or convalescent COVID-19. Material: peripheral blood. The CDR3 sequence is CASSREFRNSPLHF. DNA of the CDR3: TGTGCCAGTAGTAGAGAATTCCGGAATTCACCCCTCCACTTT.